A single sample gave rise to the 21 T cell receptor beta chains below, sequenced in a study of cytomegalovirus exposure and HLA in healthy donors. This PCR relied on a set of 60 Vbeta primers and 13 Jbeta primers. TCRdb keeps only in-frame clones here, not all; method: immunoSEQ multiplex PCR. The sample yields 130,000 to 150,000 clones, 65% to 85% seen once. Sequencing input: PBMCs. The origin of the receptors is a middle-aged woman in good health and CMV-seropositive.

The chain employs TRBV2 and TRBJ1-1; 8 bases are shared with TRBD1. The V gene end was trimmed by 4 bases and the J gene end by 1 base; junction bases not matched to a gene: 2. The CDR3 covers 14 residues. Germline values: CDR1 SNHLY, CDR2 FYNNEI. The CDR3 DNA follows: TGTGCCAGCAGTGCCGGGACAGGGAACACTGAAGCTTTCTTT. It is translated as CASSAGTGNTEAFF.

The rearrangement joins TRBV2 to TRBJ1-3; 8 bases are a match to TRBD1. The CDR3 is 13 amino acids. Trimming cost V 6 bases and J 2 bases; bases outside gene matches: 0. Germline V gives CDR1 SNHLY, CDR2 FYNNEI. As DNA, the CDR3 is TGTGCCAGCAGACAGGGGGCTGGAAACACCATATATTTT. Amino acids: CASRQGAGNTIYF.

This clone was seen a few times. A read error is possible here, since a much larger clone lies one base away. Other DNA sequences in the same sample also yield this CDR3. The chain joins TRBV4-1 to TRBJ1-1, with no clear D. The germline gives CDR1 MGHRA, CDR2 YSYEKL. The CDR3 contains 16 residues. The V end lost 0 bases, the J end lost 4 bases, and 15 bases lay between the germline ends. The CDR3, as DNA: TGCGCCAGCAGCCAAGAAAGTTCGCCCGCAGGCACTGAAGCTTTCTTT. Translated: CASSQESSPAGTEAFF.

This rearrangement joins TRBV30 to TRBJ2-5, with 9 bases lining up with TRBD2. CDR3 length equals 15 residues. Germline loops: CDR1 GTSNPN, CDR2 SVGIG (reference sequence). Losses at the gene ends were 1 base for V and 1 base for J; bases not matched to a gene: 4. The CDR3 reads CAWSAIAGAQETQYF. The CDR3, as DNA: TGTGCCTGGAGTGCGATAGCGGGGGCCCAAGAGACCCAGTACTTC.

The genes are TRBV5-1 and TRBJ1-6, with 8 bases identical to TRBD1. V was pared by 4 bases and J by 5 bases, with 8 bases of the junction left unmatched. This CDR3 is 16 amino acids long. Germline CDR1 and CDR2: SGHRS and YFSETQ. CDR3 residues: CASSRTGITNNSPLHF. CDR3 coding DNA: TGCGCCAGCAGCAGGACAGGGATAACCAATAATTCACCCCTCCACTTT.

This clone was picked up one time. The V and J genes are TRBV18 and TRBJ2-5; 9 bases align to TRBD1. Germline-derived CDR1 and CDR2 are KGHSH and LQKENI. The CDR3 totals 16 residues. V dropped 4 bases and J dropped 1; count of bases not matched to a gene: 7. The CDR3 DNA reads TGTGCCAGCTCACGGGGGACAGGGCAGGCCCAAGAGACCCAGTACTTC. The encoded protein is CASSRGTGQAQETQYF.

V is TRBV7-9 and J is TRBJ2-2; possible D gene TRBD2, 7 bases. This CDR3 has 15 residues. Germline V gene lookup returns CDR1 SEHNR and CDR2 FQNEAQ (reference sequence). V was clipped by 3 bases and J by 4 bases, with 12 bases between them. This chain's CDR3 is CASSFYGGPTGELFF. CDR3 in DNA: TGTGCCAGCAGCTTCTACGGGGGGCCCACCGGGGAGCTGTTTTTT. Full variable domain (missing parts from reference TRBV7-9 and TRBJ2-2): DTGVSQNPRHKITKRGQNVTFRCDPISEHNRLYWYRQTLGQGPEFLTYFQNEAQLEKSRLLSDRFSAERPKGSFSTLEIQRTEQGDSAMYLCASSFYGGPTGELFFGEGSRLTVL.

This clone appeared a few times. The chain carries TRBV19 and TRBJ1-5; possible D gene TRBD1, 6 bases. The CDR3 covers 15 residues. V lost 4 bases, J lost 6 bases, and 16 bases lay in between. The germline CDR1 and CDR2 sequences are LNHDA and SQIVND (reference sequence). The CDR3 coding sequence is TGTGCCAGTAGTAGCAGGGGTTTTGAGAGTCAGCCCCAGCATTTT. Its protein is CASSSRGFESQPQHF.

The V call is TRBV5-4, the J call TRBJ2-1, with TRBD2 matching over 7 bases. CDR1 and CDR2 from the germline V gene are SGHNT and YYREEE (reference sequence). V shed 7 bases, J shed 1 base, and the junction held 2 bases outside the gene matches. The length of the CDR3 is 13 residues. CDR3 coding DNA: TGTGCCAGCGGGGGGGTTTCCTACAATGAGCAGTTCTTC. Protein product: CASGGVSYNEQFF.

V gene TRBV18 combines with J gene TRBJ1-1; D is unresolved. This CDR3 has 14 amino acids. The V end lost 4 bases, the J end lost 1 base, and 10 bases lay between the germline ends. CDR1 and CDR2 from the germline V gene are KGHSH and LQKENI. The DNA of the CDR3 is TGTGCCAGCTCACGACCCGGGAGGAACACTGAAGCTTTCTTT. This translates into CASSRPGRNTEAFF.

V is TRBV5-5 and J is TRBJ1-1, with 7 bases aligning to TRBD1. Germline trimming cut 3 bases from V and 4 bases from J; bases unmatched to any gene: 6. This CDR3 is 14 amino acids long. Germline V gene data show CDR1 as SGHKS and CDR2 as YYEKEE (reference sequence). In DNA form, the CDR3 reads TGTGCCAGCAGCTGGGAACAGGGGATCACTGAAGCTTTCTTT. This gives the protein CASSWEQGITEAFF.

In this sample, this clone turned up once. CDR3 in DNA: TGTGCCAGCAGTGAACCCGGACTGGCGGCTGAAAAACTGTTTTTT. This codes for CASSEPGLAAEKLFF. The chain is built from TRBV6-1 and TRBJ1-4; D gene unclear. With 2 bases removed from V and 7 bases from J, the gap between germline ends came to 14 bases. CDR1 is MNHNS and CDR2 is SASEGT in the germline V gene. This CDR3 has 15 residues.

The CDR3 DNA reads as TGTGCCAGCAGTTTCGGAGGGTGGACTAATGAAAAACTGTTTTTT. It specifies CASSFGGWTNEKLFF. The chain recombines TRBV6-5 with TRBJ1-4; D remains unclear. Germline CDR1 is MNHEY and CDR2 is SVGAGI. The CDR3 is 15 amino acids. Trimming removed 4 bases at V and 2 bases at J, with 11 bases between.

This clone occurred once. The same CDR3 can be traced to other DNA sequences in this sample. CDR3 residues: CASSLGQGPQETQYF. The DNA of the CDR3 is TGCGCCAGCAGCTTGGGACAGGGGCCTCAAGAGACCCAGTACTTC. This rearrangement joins TRBV5-1 to TRBJ2-5, with 8 bases lining up with TRBD1. With V trimmed by 0 bases and J by 2 bases, 3 bases remained unmatched. This CDR3 contains 15 residues. Germline CDR1 and CDR2: SGHRS and YFSETQ.

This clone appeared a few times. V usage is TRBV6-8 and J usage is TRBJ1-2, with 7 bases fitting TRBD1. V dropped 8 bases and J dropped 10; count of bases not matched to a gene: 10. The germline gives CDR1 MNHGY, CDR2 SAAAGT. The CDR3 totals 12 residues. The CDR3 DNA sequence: TGTGCCAGCTATGGGACAGCGAGCACCTACACCTTC. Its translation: CASYGTASTYTF.

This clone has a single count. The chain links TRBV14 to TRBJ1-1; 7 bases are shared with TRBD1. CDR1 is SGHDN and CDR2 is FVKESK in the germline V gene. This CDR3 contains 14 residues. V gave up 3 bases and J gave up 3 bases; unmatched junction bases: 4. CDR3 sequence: CASSQWQGDTEAFF. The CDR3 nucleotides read TGTGCCAGCAGCCAGTGGCAGGGGGACACTGAAGCTTTCTTT.

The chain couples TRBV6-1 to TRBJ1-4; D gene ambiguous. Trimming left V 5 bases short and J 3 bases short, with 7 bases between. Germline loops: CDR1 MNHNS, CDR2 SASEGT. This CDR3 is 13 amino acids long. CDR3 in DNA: TGTGCCAGCAGTTTAATCTCTAATGAAAAACTGTTTTTT. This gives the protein CASSLISNEKLFF.

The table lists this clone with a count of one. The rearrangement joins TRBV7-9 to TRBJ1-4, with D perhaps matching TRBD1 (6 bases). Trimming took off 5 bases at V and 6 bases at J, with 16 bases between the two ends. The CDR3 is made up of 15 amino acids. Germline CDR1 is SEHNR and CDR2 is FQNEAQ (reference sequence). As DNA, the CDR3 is TGTGCCAGCAGCCCCCAGGGGTCAGAGTATGAAAAACTGTTTTTT. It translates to CASSPQGSEYEKLFF.

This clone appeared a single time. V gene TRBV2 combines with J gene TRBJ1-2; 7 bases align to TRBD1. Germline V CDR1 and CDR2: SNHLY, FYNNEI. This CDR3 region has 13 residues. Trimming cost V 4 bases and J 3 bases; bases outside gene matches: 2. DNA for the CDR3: TGTGCCAGCAGTGGGGACAGTTACTATGGCTACACCTTC. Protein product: CASSGDSYYGYTF.

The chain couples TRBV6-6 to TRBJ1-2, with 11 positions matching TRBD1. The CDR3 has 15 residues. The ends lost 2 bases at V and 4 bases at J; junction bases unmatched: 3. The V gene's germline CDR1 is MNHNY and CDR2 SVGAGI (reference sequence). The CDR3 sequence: CASSYRTGGVYGYTF. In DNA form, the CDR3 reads TGTGCCAGCAGTTACAGGACAGGGGGCGTCTATGGCTACACCTTC.

DNA of the CDR3: TGTGCCAGCAGCTTACTAGCGGGGGTTGAGACCCAGTACTTC. This codes for CASSLLAGVETQYF. This chain joins TRBV2 and TRBJ2-5; 11 bases agree with TRBD2. The length of the CDR3 is 14 residues. Germline V CDR1 and CDR2: SNHLY, FYNNEI. V shed 6 bases and J 5 bases; nucleotides not matched to a gene: 5.